This note documents a single T cell receptor beta chain sequence. Its antigen is currently not known. The sample holds no much larger clone one base away, and base qualities are not on file. Distinct nucleotide sequences in the sample also encode this CDR3. In this study, focal radiation therapy paired with CTLA-4 blockade (ipilimumab) was tested in patients who had chemo-refractory metastatic non-small-cell lung cancer. This entry belongs to a study of radiotherapy plus CTLA-4 blockade in lung cancer (dated by TCRdb to about 2018). Background for the entire study: Objective responses occurred in more than 15% of enrolled patients, and 31% achieved disease control. Overall study results and their limits: After treatment with radiotherapy and ipilimumab, TCR clones that originated in tumors expanded in peripheral blood. The strongest predictors of response, as reported, were early dynamic changes in blood T cell clones along with a rise in serum interferon-beta after radiation.

Taken from cysteine to phenylalanine, the CDR3 has 13 residues. Only CDR3 DNA remains: 39 bases, in frame from the first base. CDR1 and CDR2 are drawn from the germline V gene: KGHSH, LQKENI. Relative to germline, V is missing 6 bases and J is missing 3 bases, with 4 bases of the junction outside any gene match. The library was obtained by the immunoSEQ multiplex PCR assay. Held by TCRdb, this immuneACCESS table contains in-frame sequences only and omits some clones. Under half of the omission traces to an unresolved V gene where checked; the cause of the rest is unknown. Counted in this sample were under 110,000 clones; over 65% of them appeared once. Roughly 2.5% of the sample belongs to the ten largest clones.

Here the sequenced sample was peripheral blood, taken from a patient treated with radiotherapy plus ipilimumab. In this chain, TRBV18 is recombined with TRBJ1-2; 7 central nucleotides agree with TRBD1. The origin of this receptor is a human donor with non-small cell lung cancer that progressed on radiotherapy plus ipilimumab. Some clones in this sample may be carry-over from other donors' samples. CDR3 region: CASSPTGYYGYTF. The base sequence is TGTGCCAGCTCGCCGACAGGGTACTATGGCTACACCTTC.